The 11 T cell receptor beta chains listed next were all sequenced from one sample in a study of T cell changes during pregnancy in multiple sclerosis. Repertoires were generated with immunoSEQ multiplex PCR, while TCRdb's copy carries only in-frame clones and drops some. The sample records fewer than 40,000 clones, almost 95% being singletons. The sample was CD4+ T cells from peripheral blood mononuclear cells, taken after pregnancy. The receptors stem from a female donor with multiple sclerosis, enrolled in a pregnancy study.

V and J are TRBV2 and TRBJ2-1, with D perhaps TRBD2 (6 bases). The germline CDR1 and CDR2 sequences are SNHLY and FYNNEI. The CDR3 consists of 11 residues. V was clipped by 5 bases and J by 15 bases, with 14 bases between them. Here the CDR3 reads CASSPWGLGFF. CDR3 DNA: TGTGCCAGCAGTCCTTGGGGACTGGGGTTCTTC.

This clone was counted between two and nine times. The V gene is TRBV6-1, the J gene TRBJ1-1; TRBD1 is a possible D gene (5 bases). Trimming took off 2 bases at V and 6 bases at J, with 10 bases between the two ends. Germline CDR1 is MNHNS and CDR2 is SASEGT. The CDR3 has 13 residues. In nucleotides, the CDR3 is TGTGCCAGCAGTGAAACCCAGACAGCTGAAGCTTTCTTT. It specifies CASSETQTAEAFF.

Details on this clone: The junction and the germline gene differ at one end; a read error may be behind it. This chain links TRBV15 with TRBJ1-4, with 9 bases identical to TRBD1. This CDR3 region has 14 residues. CDR1 is LNHNV, CDR2 YYDKDF, per germline (reference sequence). The DNA of the CDR3 is TGTGCCACCAGCAGAGGCGGGACAGGGCCTCCACCCTTATTT. Protein product: CATSRGGTGPPPLF.

The sample holds a few counts of this clone. V usage is TRBV5-4 and J usage is TRBJ1-1; D possibly corresponds to TRBD1 (5 bases). Germline CDR1 is SGHNT and CDR2 is YYREEE (reference sequence). The CDR3 spans 13 residues. V dropped 4 bases and J dropped 4 bases, with 11 bases sitting between them. CDR3 residues: CASSTDSGTEAFF. CDR3 coding DNA: TGTGCCAGCAGCACCGACAGTGGCACTGAAGCTTTCTTT.

The chain recombines TRBV19 with TRBJ1-2; D not certain. The germline V gene encodes CDR1 LNHDA and CDR2 SQIVND (reference sequence). The CDR3 totals 12 residues. Trimming stripped 3 bases from V and 8 bases from J, with 10 bases between. As DNA, the CDR3 is TGTGCCAGTAGTATGTCCGGGGTGGGCTACACCTTC. Amino acids: CASSMSGVGYTF.

This sequence joins TRBV6-4 and TRBJ2-7; D is possibly TRBD1 (6 bases). Germline V gives CDR1 MRHNA, CDR2 SNTAGT. This CDR3 is 16 amino acids long. Trimming removed 7 bases at V and 6 bases at J, with 25 bases between. The CDR3 nucleotides are TGTGCCAGCACCCAGGGGAGCGGCTGGATCTTCTGCGAGCAGTACTTC. It encodes CASTQGSGWIFCEQYF.

V and J are TRBV12-5 and TRBJ2-5; TRBD2 matches 9 bases. After removal of 1 base from V and 5 bases from J, the junction contained 5 bases not matched to a gene. CDR3 length equals 15 residues. Germline V gene data show CDR1 as LGHNT and CDR2 as FRNRAP. The CDR3 DNA is TGTGCTAGTGGTTTGGGAGCGGGGGGAGGGGAGACCCAGTACTTC. It translates to CASGLGAGGGETQYF.

The rearrangement joins TRBV30 to TRBJ2-3, with a tentative D call TRBD2 (5 bases). Trimming took off 2 bases at V and 7 bases at J, with 16 bases between the two ends. Germline CDR1 is GTSNPN and CDR2 is SVGIG (reference sequence). This CDR3 contains 14 residues. The CDR3 region has the DNA TGTGCCTGGAGTCCATCAGTTTCGGGGAATACGCAGTATTTT. It specifies CAWSPSVSGNTQYF.

This chain links TRBV5-6 with TRBJ2-3, with TRBD2 matching over 8 bases. The J segment lost 8 bases and the V segment lost 1 base, leaving 9 bases of the junction unmatched. The length of the CDR3 is 15 residues. The germline gives CDR1 SGHDT, CDR2 YYEEEE. The CDR3 sequence: CASSLNSGGRGTQYF. CDR3 nucleotide sequence: TGTGCCAGCAGCTTGAATTCGGGAGGGCGGGGTACGCAGTATTTT.

This clone was detected once. This sequence joins TRBV5-8 and TRBJ1-1; TRBD1 aligns across 11 bases. Per germline, CDR1 SGHTS and CDR2 YDEGEE. The CDR3 covers 16 residues. The V and J ends lost 3 bases and 1 base, in that order; junction bases with no gene match: 5. For the CDR3, the DNA is TGTGCCAGCAGCTCGGGACAGGGGGTATCGAACACTGAAGCTTTCTTT. This codes for CASSSGQGVSNTEAFF.

This clone was picked up one time. This chain links TRBV25-1 with TRBJ2-7; 8 bases line up with TRBD1. The CDR3 covers 15 residues. V gave up 2 bases and J gave up 2 bases; unmatched junction bases: 5. Germline CDR1 MGHDK, CDR2 SYGVNS. In nucleotides, the CDR3 is TGTGCCAGCAGTGAAGAGACAGGGGTCACCTACGAGCAGTACTTC. Residues: CASSEETGVTYEQYF.